Shown below are 30 T cell receptor beta chains from a single sample sequenced in a study of persistence of HIV-infected CD4 T cells. No antigen has been assigned to these receptors. Sequencing used immunoSEQ version 4 in survey mode. The table came from immunoSEQ multiplex PCR; TCRdb's copy has only in-frame clones and leaves some out. The profile shows under 40,000 clones, roughly 70% of them singletons. Cells were stimulated with overlapping HIV-1 Gag 15-mer peptides. Responding CD4+ T cells were sorted by upregulation of both CD40 ligand and CD69. This specimen consisted of CD4+ T cells sorted from PBMCs after roughly 17-hour stimulation, obtained from a patient who received antiretroviral therapy. These receptors all come from an adult man with HIV who was CMV-seropositive.

The V call is TRBV9, the J call TRBJ2-2; D possibly corresponds to TRBD1 (6 bases). There are 16 residues in the CDR3. The germline V gene encodes CDR1 SGDLS and CDR2 YYNGEE. V was cut by 0 bases and J by 5 bases, with 14 bases left in between. This CDR3 is CASSVGGTPSTGELFF. CDR3 coding DNA: TGTGCCAGCAGCGTAGGAGGGACACCCTCAACCGGGGAGCTGTTTTTT.

The chain links TRBV4-1 to TRBJ2-7; D not certain. The CDR3 length is 13 residues. V was cut by 0 bases and J by 3 bases, with 6 bases left in between. Germline lookup yields CDR1 MGHRA and CDR2 YSYEKL. The CDR3 is CASSQDVDYEQYF. The CDR3 DNA reads as TGCGCCAGCAGCCAAGATGTTGACTACGAGCAGTACTTC.

The rearrangement links TRBV10-2 to TRBJ1-2; D perhaps matches TRBD1 (6 bases). This CDR3 comprises 13 residues. Per the germline V gene, CDR1 is WSHSY and CDR2 is SAAADI. V lost 8 bases to trimming and J lost 2 bases, with 12 bases between them. The CDR3, as DNA: TGCGCCAGCGTCCAGGGGCGCAACTATGGCTACACCTTC. Translating gives CASVQGRNYGYTF.

The chain is built from TRBV6-5 and TRBJ2-4; D is undetermined. Germline assignment: CDR1 MNHEY and CDR2 SVGAGI. Trimming removed 8 bases from V and 0 bases from J, with 8 bases in between. The CDR3 is 13 residues long. The CDR3 loop is CASSTVAKNIQYF. The DNA of the CDR3 is TGTGCCAGCTCTACTGTAGCCAAAAACATTCAGTACTTC.

This clone was seen a handful of times. The CDR3 DNA reads as TGTGCCAGCAGCTCGGGGACAGGGGCTAATAGCAATCAGCCCCAGCATTTT. Translation: CASSSGTGANSNQPQHF. This chain joins TRBV7-8 and TRBJ1-5; 10 bases agree with TRBD1. The V gene's germline CDR1 is SGHVS and CDR2 FQNEAQ. Unmatched junction bases numbered 6, after V lost 4 bases and J lost 0 bases. This CDR3 comprises 17 residues.

The chain links TRBV28 to TRBJ1-2; D may be TRBD1 (6 bases). V dropped 6 bases and J dropped 3 bases, with 8 bases sitting between them. CDR1 MDHEN and CDR2 SYDVKM come from the germline V gene. The CDR3 has 12 residues. CDR3 nucleotide sequence: TGTGCCAGCAGCCCAGGGGACTATGGCTACACCTTC. It specifies CASSPGDYGYTF.

This chain uses TRBV4-1 with TRBJ1-3; 8 nucleotides agree with TRBD1. Germline CDR1 and CDR2: MGHRA and YSYEKL. V shed 2 bases, J shed 2 bases, and the junction held 8 bases outside the gene matches. The CDR3 totals 17 residues. CDR3: CASSQKNRGMTGNTIYF. The CDR3 DNA follows: TGCGCCAGCAGCCAAAAGAACAGGGGGATGACTGGAAACACCATATATTTT.

This clone was counted a few times. The chain is built from TRBV3-1 (or the pseudogene TRBV3-2) and TRBJ2-1; TRBD1 is a possible D gene (6 bases). This CDR3 is built from 15 residues. Per the germline V gene, CDR1 is LGHDT and CDR2 is YNNKEL (reference sequence). Trimming shortened V by 0 bases and J by 5 bases, and 11 bases separated the two germline ends. CDR3 region: CASSQDPGHNNEQFF. The CDR3 nucleotides are TGTGCCAGCAGCCAAGACCCGGGACACAACAATGAGCAGTTCTTC.

This sequence joins TRBV24-1 and TRBJ2-5; TRBD2 matches at 7 bases. V shed 5 bases and J 5 bases; nucleotides not matched to a gene: 1. CDR3 length: 12 amino acids. CDR1 is KGHDR, CDR2 SFDVKD, per germline. The CDR3, as DNA: TGTGCCACCAGTGGGGGAGGGGAGACCCAGTACTTC. This encodes CATSGGGETQYF.

Here the CDR3 DNA reads TGCAGCGTTGAGGGAGTATACAATGAGCAGTTCTTC. It translates to CSVEGVYNEQFF. The J gene is TRBJ2-1, the V gene TRBV29-1; D is possibly TRBD2 (5 bases). V lost 3 bases to trimming and J lost 4 bases, with 7 bases between them. Germline V CDR1 and CDR2: SQVTM, ANQGSEA. The CDR3 loop spans 12 amino acids.

This clone turned up a few times. This chain connects TRBV27 to TRBJ2-4; D is undetermined. V was trimmed by 3 bases and J by 0 bases, leaving 6 bases between them. This CDR3 has 14 amino acids. Germline V gene data show CDR1 as MNHEY and CDR2 as SMNVEV (reference sequence). DNA for the CDR3: TGTGCCAGCAGTTTCGGGCGAGCCAAAAACATTCAGTACTTC. Translation: CASSFGRAKNIQYF.

The chain joins TRBV7-9 to TRBJ2-2; possibly TRBD1 for D (5 bases). V was clipped by 7 bases and J by 5 bases, with 11 bases between them. The germline CDR1 and CDR2 sequences are SEHNR and FQNEAQ (reference sequence). The length of the CDR3 is 13 residues. The CDR3 DNA reads as TGTGCCAGCAATGCAGGGAATACCGGGGAGCTGTTTTTT. This gives the protein CASNAGNTGELFF.

The V gene is TRBV10-3, the J gene TRBJ1-1, with 7 bases fitting TRBD1. The length of the CDR3 is 13 residues. Trimming cost V 6 bases and J 3 bases; bases outside gene matches: 4. CDR1 is ENHRY and CDR2 is SYGVKD in the germline V gene. CDR3 DNA sequence: TGTGCCATCAGCGCGGGACAGTACACTGAAGCTTTCTTT. This encodes CAISAGQYTEAFF.

This chain connects TRBV7-2 to TRBJ1-5; possibly TRBD1 for D (6 bases). The germline CDR1 and CDR2 sequences are SGHTA and FQGNSA. V was trimmed by 2 bases and J by 6 bases, leaving 14 bases between them. CDR3 length: 15 residues. The CDR3 bases are TGTGCCAGCAGCTTACTCGTGGGAGGGGGTCAGCCCCAGCATTTT. This encodes CASSLLVGGGQPQHF.

A few counts support this clone. The chain employs TRBV7-2 and TRBJ2-1; D ambiguous. V was cut by 4 bases and J by 4 bases, with 8 bases left in between. The CDR3 is made up of 13 amino acids. In germline, CDR1 is SGHTA, CDR2 FQGNSA. CDR3 coding DNA: TGTGCCAGCAGCTGGCAACGGTACAATGAGCAGTTCTTC. Amino acid sequence: CASSWQRYNEQFF.

The V call is TRBV27, the J call TRBJ1-6; possible D gene TRBD1, 5 bases. The CDR3 covers 12 residues. Trimming left V 7 bases short and J 7 bases short, with 8 bases between. Looked up from germline, CDR1 is MNHEY and CDR2 is SMNVEV (reference sequence). The CDR3 loop is CASTTGNSPLHF. DNA for the CDR3: TGTGCCAGCACAACAGGAAATTCACCCCTCCACTTT.

V usage is TRBV5-4 and J usage is TRBJ1-2; the D is unclear. The V and J ends lost 0 bases and 6 bases respectively, with 6 bases between them. Germline values: CDR1 SGHNT, CDR2 YYREEE (reference sequence). This CDR3 contains 12 residues. The CDR3 nucleotides are TGTGCCAGCAGCTTGGGGGCAGATGGCTACACCTTC. It is translated as CASSLGADGYTF.

This rearrangement joins TRBV5-1 to TRBJ2-3; 10 bases are a match to TRBD1. The germline V gene encodes CDR1 SGHRS and CDR2 YFSETQ. The CDR3 length is 15 residues. Losses at the gene ends were 4 bases for V and 0 bases for J; bases not matched to a gene: 2. The CDR3 spells CASSRQGASTDTQYF. For the CDR3, the DNA is TGCGCCAGCAGCCGACAGGGGGCGAGCACAGATACGCAGTATTTT. Supplemented by reference TRBV5-1 and TRBJ2-3, the full variable domain reads KAGVTQTPRYLIKTRGQQVTLSCSPISGHRSVSWYQQTPGQGLQFLFEYFSETQRNKGNFPGRFSGRQFSNSRSEMNVSTLELGDSALYLCASSRQGASTDTQYFGPGTRLTVL.

This clone was detected once. The chain carries TRBV2 and TRBJ2-2, with 7 bases that match TRBD2. The junction had 13 bases not matched to a gene; V was cut back by 5 bases and J by 4 bases. The CDR3 has 17 residues. The V gene's germline CDR1 is SNHLY and CDR2 FYNNEI. CDR3 nucleotide sequence: TGTGCCAGCAGTCGCACCGGGACCCGGGAGGCCACCGGGGAGCTGTTTTTT. This codes for CASSRTGTREATGELFF.

The chain joins TRBV21-1 to TRBJ1-5; the table's D call, TRBD1, was not checked against the DNA. TRBV21-1 is described as a pseudogene. CDR3 length: 16 amino acids. This chain's CDR3 is CASIPGAGGTNQPQHF. The CDR3 region has the DNA TGTGCCAGCATCCCGGGGGCAGGGGGCACCAATCAGCCCCAGCATTTT.

The chain links TRBV19 to TRBJ1-6; D perhaps matches TRBD1 (6 bases). The CDR3 loop spans 13 amino acids. Germline loops: CDR1 LNHDA, CDR2 SQIVND (reference sequence). The ends were cut back, 10 bases at V and 4 bases at J, with 11 bases in the middle. The CDR3 protein is CATQDSYNSPLHF. The DNA of the CDR3 is TGTGCCACCCAGGACAGTTATAATTCACCCCTCCACTTT.

The genes are TRBV3-1 (or the pseudogene TRBV3-2) and TRBJ1-2, with D possibly being TRBD1 (6 bases). CDR3 size: 15 residues. Per germline, CDR1 LGHDT and CDR2 YNNKEL (reference sequence). Trimming shortened V by 1 base and J by 6 bases, and 15 bases separated the two germline ends. The CDR3 coding sequence is TGTGCCAGCAGCCAAGTTTTCACAGGGAGGAATGGCTACACCTTC. This gives the protein CASSQVFTGRNGYTF.

This sequence joins TRBV5-4 and TRBJ2-2, with D possibly TRBD2 on 6 matching bases. Trimming removed 5 bases from V and 1 base from J, with 12 bases in between. In germline, CDR1 is SGHNT, CDR2 YYREEE (reference sequence). This CDR3 is 15 amino acids long. The chain's CDR3 is CASRNMGGNTGELFF. The DNA of the CDR3 is TGTGCCAGCAGGAATATGGGGGGGAACACCGGGGAGCTGTTTTTT.

V gene TRBV28 combines with J gene TRBJ2-2; D tentatively reads TRBD1 or TRBD2 (5 bases each). The germline V gene encodes CDR1 MDHEN and CDR2 SYDVKM. This CDR3 contains 13 residues. The CDR3 sequence is CGAGTENTGELFF. The CDR3 DNA is TGTGGCGCCGGGACGGAAAACACCGGGGAGCTGTTTTTT.

The V gene is TRBV15, the J gene TRBJ2-7; tentatively, D is TRBD1 (6 bases). V lost 2 bases and J 4 bases, leaving 15 bases between the germline ends. The CDR3 is 15 residues long. Germline V lookup: CDR1 LNHNV, CDR2 YYDKDF (reference sequence). CDR3 nucleotide sequence: TGTGCCACCAGCAGATCTAGGACAGTGGGGTACGAGCAGTACTTC. It encodes CATSRSRTVGYEQYF.

The chain couples TRBV3-1 (or the pseudogene TRBV3-2) to TRBJ1-1; TRBD1 is a possible D gene (5 bases). This CDR3 region has 13 residues. Germline assignment: CDR1 LGHDT and CDR2 YNNKEL (reference sequence). The V gene lost 1 base and the J gene lost 6 bases, with 9 bases spanning the gap. CDR3 DNA sequence: TGTGCCAGCAGCCAAGGGGGGACCCCTGAAGCTTTCTTT. It encodes CASSQGGTPEAFF.

The J gene is TRBJ1-1, the V gene TRBV18; 8 bases fit TRBD1. Germline V gene data show CDR1 as KGHSH and CDR2 as LQKENI. V lost 0 bases to trimming and J lost 5 bases; unmatched junction nucleotides: 8. The CDR3 covers 16 residues. Here the CDR3 reads CASSPPTGQGGTEAFF. In DNA, the CDR3 is TGTGCCAGCTCACCACCGACCGGACAGGGAGGGACTGAAGCTTTCTTT.

As DNA, the CDR3 is TGTGCCAGTGAACAGGGGGGCAGTCAGCCCCAGCATTTT. Amino acid sequence: CASEQGGSQPQHF. The V gene is TRBV6-5, the J gene TRBJ1-5; 8 bases are a match to TRBD1. Trimming took 9 bases from V and 6 from J; bases not matched to a gene: 7. Looked up from germline, CDR1 is MNHEY and CDR2 is SVGAGI. The CDR3 runs to 13 residues.

This chain joins TRBV6-5 and TRBJ2-2; D is possibly TRBD1 (6 bases). Between the trimmed V and J ends, which lost 7 bases and 2 bases, there was a span of 11 bases. The CDR3 loop spans 14 amino acids. Germline loops: CDR1 MNHEY, CDR2 SVGAGI. The CDR3, as DNA: TGTGCCAGCATTTTGACAGGCAACACCGGGGAGCTGTTTTTT. Translation: CASILTGNTGELFF.

This clone was recorded once. The genes are TRBV2 and TRBJ1-1, with D perhaps TRBD1 (5 bases). V was cut by 6 bases and J by 5 bases, with 13 bases left in between. CDR1 and CDR2 (germline): SNHLY, FYNNEI. The CDR3 extends over 13 amino acids. For the CDR3, the DNA is TGTGCCAGCAGATTGGGGGGTGGGACTGAAGCTTTCTTT. The encoded protein is CASRLGGGTEAFF.